Listed below are T cell receptor beta chains from one sample, sequenced in a study of blood T cell repertoires in COVID-19. The repertoire was sequenced with immunoSEQ multiplex PCR; TCRdb's copy has only in-frame clones and lacks some. The repertoire holds about 200,000 clones, with roughly 87% as singletons. Sequencing was carried out using peripheral blood. These receptor sequences come from a man aged 35 to 55 with active or convalescent COVID-19. Each CDR3 is given with its conserved first and last residue. Fields, in order: J gene, V gene, CDR3 protein.

>TRBJ1-6|TRBV18
CASSPGQGGSSPLHF
>TRBJ2-1|TRBV3-1/TRBV3-2
CASSQEGQSSYNEQFF
>TRBJ1-5|TRBV15
CATSRGGQGVGQPQHF
>TRBJ2-1|TRBV29-1
CGTGGRNEQFF
>TRBJ1-2|TRBV6-5
CASSYLGAAGYTF
>TRBJ1-5|TRBV6-5
CASSPQGANQPQHF
>TRBJ1-2|TRBV6-5
CASSYSTGYGYTF
>TRBJ1-1|TRBV4-2
CASSLLGGNTEAFF
>TRBJ2-2|TRBV24-1
CATSKAGLPLLGELFF
>TRBJ1-2|TRBV12-5
CASGLSGHNGYTF
>TRBJ2-1|TRBV13
CASSLVARRNEQFF
>TRBJ1-1|TRBV19
CASSPGVGTEAFF
>TRBJ2-1|TRBV19
CASRPTVPSGGASSYNEQFF
>TRBJ2-7|TRBV6-5
CASSYSMAGPGYEQYF
>TRBJ2-7|TRBV27
CASSLGPSGIYEQYF
>TRBJ1-2|TRBV2
CASSGGWSGYTF
>TRBJ1-2|TRBV27
CASREGSYGYTF
>TRBJ1-1|TRBV7-8
CASSLRGGTEAFF
>TRBJ2-5|TRBV5-1
CASSLTGWGETQYF
>TRBJ2-3|TRBV10-3
CAISESGSDTQYF
>TRBJ1-3|TRBV30
CAWSVGVHSGNTIYF
>TRBJ1-1|TRBV27
CASSPTRQGRIQMNTEAFF
>TRBJ2-3|TRBV6-6
CASSSPGTVTDTQYF
>TRBJ2-2|TRBV2
CASSEIGGADTGELFF
>TRBJ1-2|TRBV29-1
CSVERWGLLGYTF
>TRBJ1-5|TRBV19
CASTAGQVSNQPQHF
>TRBJ1-6|TRBV28
CASSFSRARPVNSPLHF
>TRBJ1-1|TRBV5-1
CASSLQGRGTEAFF